The sequence of this T cell receptor beta chain was determined in a study of T-cell reconstitution after alpha-beta-depleted transplantation in children. Unique molecular identifiers were used in preparing the TCRbeta library. MiXCR, run by TCRdb on the PCR reads, gives a single entry per CDR3 protein. The table lists some 400,000 distinct CDR3 sequences, around 21% of them singletons. This CDR3 has 15 amino acids. Trimming removed 2 bases from V and 1 base from J; junction bases left unmatched: 3. The germline V gene encodes CDR1 DFQATT and CDR2 SNEGSKA (reference sequence). The chain couples TRBV20-1 to TRBJ2-2; TRBD2 agrees at 8 bases. The TCR was taken from a human donor who donated a stem cell graft to a child with acute myeloid leukemia. Sequences were derived from PBMCs from the stem cell graft donor, sampled from the stem cell graft. The CDR3 region is CSARPLAENTGELFF. CDR3 in DNA: TGCAGTGCTAGACCACTAGCGGAGAACACCGGGGAGCTGTTTTTT.